The 15 T cell receptor beta chains presented below share a single source sample, sequenced in a study of OX40 agonist ivuxolimab in advanced cancers. TCRdb keeps only in-frame clones here, not all; method: immunoSEQ multiplex PCR. The sample has over 40,000 clones; roughly 80% are singletons. This specimen consisted of CD4+ or CD8+ T cells sorted from blood, obtained in a trial of the OX40 agonist ivuxolimab. These receptor sequences come from an adult with an advanced solid tumor such as melanoma, head and neck, liver or kidney cancer.

The chain is built from TRBV2 and TRBJ2-1; 7 bases line up with TRBD2. CDR1 is SNHLY and CDR2 is FYNNEI in the germline V gene. The CDR3 contains 14 residues. V was pared by 4 bases and J by 6 bases, with 6 bases of the junction left unmatched. The CDR3 protein is CASSAGGIGNEQFF. The CDR3, as DNA: TGTGCCAGCAGTGCGGGAGGAATTGGCAATGAGCAGTTCTTC. Full variable domain (rest looked up from reference TRBV2 and TRBJ2-1): EPEVTQTPSHQVTQMGQEVILRCVPISNHLYFYWYRQILGQKVEFLVSFYNNEISEKSEIFDDQFSVERPDGSNFTLKIRSTKLEDSAMYFCASSAGGIGNEQFFGPGTRLTVL.

This sequence joins TRBV6-5 and TRBJ2-3, with 7 bases aligning to TRBD1. CDR3 length: 15 residues. Germline-derived CDR1 and CDR2 are MNHEY and SVGAGI. V gave up 6 bases and J gave up 4 bases; unmatched junction bases: 10. Here the CDR3 DNA reads TGTGCCAGCAGGCTACAGGGGCGACCGGCAGATACGCAGTATTTT. Translation gives CASRLQGRPADTQYF.

V and J are TRBV7-9 and TRBJ2-1, with 7 nucleotides matching TRBD2. CDR1 SEHNR and CDR2 FQNEAQ come from the germline V gene (reference sequence). The CDR3 runs to 13 residues. Losses at the gene ends were 5 bases for V and 7 bases for J; bases not matched to a gene: 5. The CDR3 protein is CASSTGGRNEQFF. The CDR3 bases are TGTGCCAGCAGCACGGGAGGTAGGAATGAGCAGTTCTTC.

The V gene is TRBV18, the J gene TRBJ2-3; 8 bases map to TRBD1. Germline values: CDR1 KGHSH, CDR2 LQKENI. This CDR3 region has 17 residues. The ends lost 5 bases at V and 6 bases at J; junction bases unmatched: 16. DNA for the CDR3: TGTGCCAGCTCATTAGCCCCAGGGGGCGCCCGGTCCGATACGCAGTATTTT. This gives the protein CASSLAPGGARSDTQYF.

The chain recombines TRBV7-9 with TRBJ2-3; 13 bases align to TRBD2. Per germline, CDR1 SEHNR and CDR2 FQNEAQ (reference sequence). With 5 bases clipped from V and 5 bases from J, the junction kept 7 bases outside the gene matches. The CDR3 is 16 residues long. The CDR3 loop is CASSTGTSGKVDTQYF. DNA of the CDR3: TGTGCCAGCAGCACCGGGACTAGCGGGAAGGTAGATACGCAGTATTTT.

The gene calls are TRBV19 and TRBJ2-6; perhaps TRBD2 as D (6 bases). This CDR3 has 16 amino acids. CDR1 is LNHDA, CDR2 SQIVND, per germline (reference sequence). The germline V and J ends were trimmed by 4 bases and 4 bases, with 14 bases remaining between them. The CDR3 coding sequence is TGTGCCAGTAGTAAGGGGCGGGGCCGGGGGGCCAACGTCCTGACTTTC. This translates into CASSKGRGRGANVLTF.

The chain employs TRBV10-3 and TRBJ2-1, with D maybe TRBD1 (6 bases). The CDR3 has 14 residues. Per germline, CDR1 ENHRY and CDR2 SYGVKD. V lost 2 bases and J 7 bases, leaving 12 bases between the germline ends. Written as DNA, the CDR3 is TGTGCCATCAGTGAGAGGGGGTCAAGGAATGAGCAGTTCTTC. The encoded protein is CAISERGSRNEQFF.

The gene calls are TRBV19 and TRBJ1-5; D may be TRBD1 (5 bases). The CDR3 runs 14 residues. The germline V gene has CDR1 LNHDA and CDR2 SQIVND (reference sequence). V was cut by 3 bases and J by 7 bases, with 13 bases left in between. The CDR3 loop reads CASSMGQLRQPQHF. CDR3 in DNA: TGTGCCAGTAGTATGGGGCAGCTTAGGCAGCCCCAGCATTTT.

In its sample, this clone is medium-sized. V and J are TRBV4-1 and TRBJ2-1, with 10 bases fitting TRBD2. Germline-derived CDR1 and CDR2 are MGHRA and YSYEKL. Trimming cost V 2 bases and J 4 bases; bases outside gene matches: 5. The CDR3 consists of 16 residues. CDR3 DNA: TGCGCCAGCAGCCAACTTGGGACTAGCGAGTACAATGAGCAGTTCTTC. It codes for CASSQLGTSEYNEQFF.

The gene calls are TRBV14 and TRBJ2-1; tentative D call: TRBD1 (5 bases). The germline V and J ends were trimmed by 1 base and 2 bases, with 9 bases remaining between them. This CDR3 has 15 residues. Germline loops: CDR1 SGHDN, CDR2 FVKESK. CDR3 sequence (DNA): TGTGCCAGCAGCCAAGTGGGCAGGGCCTACAATGAGCAGTTCTTC. Translation: CASSQVGRAYNEQFF.

The V and J genes are TRBV2 and TRBJ2-3; 14 bases map to TRBD2. CDR3 length: 15 amino acids. Trimming removed 7 bases from V and 4 bases from J; junction bases left unmatched: 4. The germline CDR1 and CDR2 sequences are SNHLY and FYNNEI. The CDR3 region has the DNA TGTGCCAGCAAGGGACTAGCGGGAGTGGCAGATACGCAGTATTTT. Translating it yields CASKGLAGVADTQYF.

The rearrangement uses TRBV30 and TRBJ1-3; 11 bases agree with TRBD1. Germline loops: CDR1 GTSNPN, CDR2 SVGIG (reference sequence). The CDR3 has 14 residues. Germline trimming cut 2 bases from V and 10 bases from J; bases unmatched to any gene: 7. CDR3 amino acids: CAWSRDRGFRTIYF. In DNA form, the CDR3 reads TGTGCCTGGAGTAGGGACAGGGGGTTTCGTACCATATATTTT.

V is TRBV28 and J is TRBJ2-4, with D hard to call. The CDR3 covers 15 residues. Germline V lookup: CDR1 MDHEN, CDR2 SYDVKM. V was clipped by 5 bases and J by 3 bases, with 14 bases between them. CDR3 nucleotide sequence: TGTGCCAGCAGTCCCCCCATGGGTGGCAAAAACATTCAGTACTTC. Translation: CASSPPMGGKNIQYF.

The chain employs TRBV18 and TRBJ2-2, with a weak D call TRBD2 (6 bases). CDR1 and CDR2 (germline): KGHSH, LQKENI. CDR3 size: 12 residues. The V end was cut by 8 bases, the J end by 7 bases, with 11 bases between. The CDR3 region has the DNA TGTGCCAGCACGCCGGGACTCGGGGAGCTGTTTTTT. It translates to CASTPGLGELFF.

The chain has TRBV5-1 and TRBJ2-6; 9 nucleotides match TRBD1. J gave up 2 bases and V 4 bases, and 7 bases lay outside the gene matches. This CDR3 spans 17 amino acids. Germline values: CDR1 SGHRS, CDR2 YFSETQ. The DNA for the CDR3 is TGCGCCAGCAGCCCGGGACAGGGTTTCGCTGGGGCCAACGTCCTGACTTTC. Amino acid sequence: CASSPGQGFAGANVLTF.